This T cell receptor (beta chain) was sequenced in a study of human T cells and chemical hapten exposure (dated by TCRdb to the early 2020s). At the level of the whole study: For sensitization, 2% DPC in acetone was applied to an approximately 2 cm by approximately 2 cm area of upper inner arm skin. Weekly therapeutic DPC doses were additionally applied to the scalp of patients throughout the approximately 24-week study period. Patch testing on the upper back used Finn chambers containing 0.01% DPC, with scoring done after 6 days according to International Contact Dermatitis Research Group standards. Alopecia areata with under or over 50% scalp involvement, alopecia totalis and alopecia universalis were represented in the patient cohort, which was mostly female. Libraries were pooled for sequencing, and per-sample TCR yields varied mainly because of small differences in library volumes within the pool. Peripheral blood TCR repertoire changes were tracked in vivo in alopecia patients during primary and secondary sensitization to the hapten diphenylcyclopropenone (DPC). Blood samples were taken from patients before sensitization (week 0) and at 2, 6 and about 24 weeks after DPC sensitization. For TCR sequencing, blood came from 25 to 35 alopecia patients at anywhere from one to four time points (pre-sensitization, 2, 6 and 24 weeks). Here is what the overall study found, with its caveats: Compared with pre-sensitization or healthy control sets, expanded TCRs formed significantly more large CDR3 similarity clusters, which is consistent with antigen-driven responses. All patients had alopecia, a presumed autoimmune disease, so their immune response might differ from that of healthy individuals. A positive correlation was found between the number of PT1 expanded TCRs and patch test score, with significance reached at thresholds 8, 16 and 32 but not 4. After repeated subsampling, changes were observed in the strength of the expansion versus patch-test correlation and in the threshold at which the correlation became significant. No change with DPC sensitization was found in the number of TCRs above 1 in 1000 frequency, and no evidence of global repertoire structure alterations was found.

The sample's time point label, in plain terms: patch test 2, 6 weeks after DPC sensitization. The meaning of the sample's treatment or condition label: therapeutic diphenylcyclopropenone sensitization with weekly scalp DPC. At every patch-test visit, the blood draw took place before the patch test was put on. Patients were eligible if aged 18 to 70, diagnosed with alopecia and judged suitable for DPC therapy, and pregnant patients were excluded. Total RNA was extracted from unfractionated whole blood collected in Tempus Blood RNA tubes. The library was generated by RACE. Sequencing took place on a NextSeq 500. Library preparation attached unique molecular identifiers to individual cDNA molecules for quantitative, reproducible TCR counting. For every blood RNA sample, sequencing covered both the TCR alpha and TCR beta chains. Turning to the authors' computational methods: A median of roughly 98,000 TCRs per sample was observed, with a range of 23,224 to 690,600. V, J and CDR3 annotation of the TCR reads was performed with the Decombinator software suite. For the PS versus PT1 abundance plots, all samples were subsampled to the same number of TCRs (28,000). TCRs were defined as expanded if absent before sensitization and observed at least eight times at the 2-week time point. TCRdb applied fastp at Q25 and MiXCR to the public reads, then kept only in-frame beta chains. Entries that share a CDR3 protein sequence are merged under the most common genes and DNA. TCRdb's processing, not the authors', yielded these V and J calls. The table for this sample lists 75,000 to 100,000 distinct CDR3 sequences; about a tenth of them were counted only once. 2% to 2.5% of the sample goes to the ten largest clones.

The cysteine opens and the phenylalanine closes a CDR3 of 11 amino acids. The entry retains the CDR3 DNA only, 33 bases that are in frame from base 1. A word on this clonotype: The target of this receptor is not known. The record has no base qualities; no much larger clone is one base away.

The receptor comes from a woman in her thirties or forties with alopecia areata. Some clones in this sample may be carry-over from other donors' samples. Sequenced material: whole blood, taken in connection with sensitization to the hapten diphenylcyclopropenone (DPC). Rearrangement joined TRBV21-1 to TRBJ1-1; the table's TRBD1 call for D was not verified on the DNA. TRBV21-1 is deemed a pseudogene. CDR3 loop: CAMRGDTEAFF. In nucleotide form, the sequence is TGTGCCATGAGGGGGGACACTGAAGCTTTCTTT.